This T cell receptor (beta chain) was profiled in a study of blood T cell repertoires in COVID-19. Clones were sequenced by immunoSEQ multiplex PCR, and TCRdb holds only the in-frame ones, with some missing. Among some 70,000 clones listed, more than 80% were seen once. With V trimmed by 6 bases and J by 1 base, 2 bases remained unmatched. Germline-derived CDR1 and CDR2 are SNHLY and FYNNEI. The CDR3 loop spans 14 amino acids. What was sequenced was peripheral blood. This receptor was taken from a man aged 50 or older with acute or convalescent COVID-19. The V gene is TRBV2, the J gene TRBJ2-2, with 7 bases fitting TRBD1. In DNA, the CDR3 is TGTGCCAGCAGATGGACAGGGAACACCGGGGAGCTGTTTTTT. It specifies CASRWTGNTGELFF.